One and the same sample provided the 6 T cell receptor beta chains below, sequenced in a study of human T cells and chemical hapten exposure. Time point denoted: patch test 3, about 24 weeks after DPC sensitization. The sample's treatment: therapeutic diphenylcyclopropenone sensitization with weekly scalp DPC. TCRdb re-derived calls from the RACE reads in MiXCR, one entry per CDR3 protein. This table has around 200,000 distinct CDR3 sequences, more than 20% appearing once. This specimen was whole blood, taken in connection with sensitization to the hapten diphenylcyclopropenone (DPC). These receptors all stem from a middle-aged woman with alopecia areata. Some clones in this sample may be carry-over from other donors' samples.

This clonotype was recorded many times. The genes are TRBV7-2 and TRBJ2-2, with 7 bases identical to TRBD2. The CDR3 contains 16 residues. The J segment lost 0 bases and the V segment lost 6 bases, leaving 7 bases of the junction unmatched. Germline values: CDR1 SGHTA, CDR2 FQGNSA. The CDR3 nucleotides read TGTGCCAGCAGTCAAACTAGCGTGACGAACACCGGGGAGCTGTTTTTT. Translation: CASSQTSVTNTGELFF.

Only a few counts were recorded for this clonotype. V gene TRBV7-2 combines with J gene TRBJ2-2; no reliable D call. V dropped 5 bases and J dropped 5 bases, with 9 bases sitting between them. The CDR3 extends over 13 amino acids. Germline V lookup: CDR1 SGHTA, CDR2 FQGNSA. The CDR3 is CASSPGGTGELFF. CDR3 sequence (DNA): TGTGCCAGCAGCCCAGGTGGGACCGGGGAGCTGTTTTTT.

This clonotype was counted a few times. The rearrangement uses TRBV12-3 or TRBV12-4 and TRBJ2-3; D is unclear. V lost 1 base to trimming and J lost 2 bases, with 13 bases between them. The length of the CDR3 is 16 residues. In nucleotides, the CDR3 is TGTGCCAGCAGTTTAGTTTCGGCAGAGCTCACAGATACGCAGTATTTT. The encoded protein is CASSLVSAELTDTQYF.

This clonotype was observed once. This chain links TRBV7-2 with TRBJ1-3; D is unclear. Trimming pared 4 bases from V and 3 bases from J, leaving 16 bases between. This CDR3 spans 16 amino acids. Looked up from germline, CDR1 is SGHTA and CDR2 is FQGNSA. This chain's CDR3 is CASSSGGGFGGNTIYF. Written as DNA, the CDR3 is TGTGCCAGCAGCTCCGGTGGAGGGTTCGGTGGAAACACCATATATTTT.

The chain links TRBV10-3 to TRBJ1-2; no reliable D call. The CDR3 spans 13 residues. CDR1 is ENHRY, CDR2 SYGVKD, per germline. The V end lost 7 bases, the J end lost 3 bases, and 12 bases lay between the germline ends. The CDR3 loop is CAIKYNRDYGYTF. The CDR3 nucleotides are TGTGCCATCAAATATAATCGGGACTATGGCTACACCTTC.

This clonotype has a count of ten or more. This chain uses TRBV20-1 with TRBJ2-5, with 7 bases identical to TRBD2. This CDR3 is 15 amino acids long. In germline, CDR1 is DFQATT, CDR2 SNEGSKA (reference sequence). V trimming: 3 bases; J trimming: 2 bases; junction bases outside the gene matches: 9. The CDR3 DNA reads TGCAGTGCTAGTCCTTGGGGGGGATGGCAAGAGACCCAGTACTTC. As protein: CSASPWGGWQETQYF.